This T cell receptor beta chain was retrieved from a study of blood T cell repertoires in COVID-19. As for the study in general: The United States, Italy and Spain provided the acute and convalescent COVID-19 samples.

Profiled with immunoSEQ multiplex PCR; TCRdb holds only in-frame clones, not every one. Of over 150,000 clones listed, 65% to 85% are singletons. Germline lookup yields CDR1 SGHRS and CDR2 YFSETQ. V shed 4 bases and J shed 5 bases, with 10 bases lying between them. The CDR3 runs to 13 residues. The V gene is TRBV5-1, the J gene TRBJ1-5; D may be TRBD1 (5 bases). Input material: peripheral blood. The sequence came from a woman aged 40 to 55 with COVID-19, enrolled during active disease. The CDR3 DNA reads as TGCGCCAGCAGCCCCAGGGAACATCAGCCCCAGCATTTT. Protein: CASSPREHQPQHF.